This T cell receptor (beta chain) was obtained from a study of OX40 agonist ivuxolimab in advanced cancers. Study details: Those treated in dose escalation had hepatocellular carcinoma, melanoma, renal cell cancer or head and neck cancer.

Trimming left V 6 bases short and J 1 base short, with 10 bases between. There are 14 residues in the CDR3. The germline V gene has CDR1 SGHTA and CDR2 FQGNSA. In this sample, this clone turned up a few times. Sequencing was performed with immunoSEQ multiplex PCR; in TCRdb, only in-frame clones are kept and a portion is missing. The sample has 30,000 to 45,000 clones; about 81% are singletons. This receptor was taken from an adult with an advanced solid tumor such as melanoma, head and neck, liver or kidney cancer. The sample here was CD4+ or CD8+ T cells sorted from blood, taken in a trial of the OX40 agonist ivuxolimab. The V and J genes are TRBV7-2 and TRBJ1-3; D not certain. CDR3 loop: CASRSRGSGNTIYF. As DNA, the CDR3 is TGTGCCAGCAGGTCCCGGGGATCTGGAAACACCATATATTTT.